Included here is one T cell receptor beta chain sequence, with context. The sample is drawn from a study of shared clonotypes between healthy human individuals. The CDR3 extends over 17 amino acids. The germline V and J ends were trimmed by 2 bases and 6 bases, with 22 bases remaining between them. In germline, CDR1 is SNHLY, CDR2 FYNNEI. Into CD45RA+ naive and CD45RA-negative memory subsets, the CD4+ cells were split. The deep-level immunoSEQ assay was used. In the authors' workflow: ImmunoSEQ yielded junction-only sequences lacking quality scores, so filtering differed. The table came from immunoSEQ multiplex PCR; TCRdb's copy has only in-frame clones and leaves some out. The DNA gave D and trimming, while V, J and clone size come from that table. The data contain around 2.3 million clones, almost 96% of them singletons.

The chain joins TRBV2 to TRBJ1-1, with D possibly being TRBD1 (5 bases). Sequencing was carried out using naive CD4+ T cells sorted from blood. The subset here: CD45RA+ positively selected. The TCR comes from a man aged 18 to 30 in good health. The CDR3 protein is CASSERSGLLTFAEAFF. The CDR3 DNA is TGTGCCAGCAGTGAACGTTCAGGGCTTCTTACTTTCGCTGAAGCTTTCTTT.